This T cell receptor (beta chain) was identified in a study of CD8 T cells in ankylosing spondylitis. TCRdb fed the 5' RACE reads into MiXCR, producing one record per CDR3 protein. The sample records more than 150,000 distinct CDR3 sequences, roughly 13% being singletons. Losses at the gene ends were 2 bases for V and 1 base for J; bases not matched to a gene: 11. The CDR3 has 20 amino acids. Looked up from germline, CDR1 is MNHEY and CDR2 is SVGEGT. This clonotype has ten or more counts. V gene TRBV6-2 or TRBV6-3 combines with J gene TRBJ2-2; the match to TRBD2 covers 12 bases. Sequenced input: blood, either unsorted or a sorted T cell fraction (not recorded which). This clonotype originated in a female donor with ankylosing spondylitis or in good health (not recorded which). The CDR3 DNA is TGTGCCAGCAGTTACGACTACACCTCTAGCGGGAGGGGGAACACCGGGGAGCTGTTTTTT. It translates to CASSYDYTSSGRGNTGELFF.